Given below is one T cell receptor beta chain in context. The data derive from a study of blood T cell repertoires in COVID-19. The wider study: Researchers got acute and convalescent COVID-19 samples from the United States, Italy and Spain.

Using immunoSEQ multiplex PCR, the repertoire was profiled, and TCRdb retains in-frame clones only, with some absent. The sample contains about 250,000 clones, roughly 84% of which appear only once. V gave up 3 bases and J gave up 5 bases, with 5 bases separating them. CDR3 length: 11 amino acids. From germline, CDR1 is SGDLS and CDR2 YYNGEE. The sequence was obtained from a woman aged 35 to 49 who had recovered from COVID-19. Specimen: peripheral blood. This chain connects TRBV9 to TRBJ1-1, with D unclear. The CDR3 bases are TGTGCCAGCAGCGCACAGACTGAAGCTTTCTTT. Its protein product is CASSAQTEAFF.